The 21 T cell receptor beta chains given below trace back to one sample, sequenced in a study of control samples from healthy donors and cancer patients. The data were produced by immunoSEQ multiplex PCR, yet TCRdb's version contains in-frame clones alone and is incomplete. The sample carries about 88,000 clones, 80% to 95% recorded once. Sequencing used blood. The source is a young man in good health.

The count of this clone is one. V usage is TRBV30 and J usage is TRBJ1-3; the D is unclear. Germline CDR1 reads GTSNPN; CDR2 reads SVGIG (reference sequence). The CDR3 has 11 amino acids. V gave up 2 bases and J gave up 3 bases, with 2 bases separating them. CDR3 coding DNA: TGTGCCTGGAGTAATGGAAACACCATATATTTT. It is translated as CAWSNGNTIYF.

V usage is TRBV5-1 and J usage is TRBJ2-7; D call uncertain. V was shortened by 0 bases and J by 4 bases, with 8 bases between the two germline ends. Germline CDR1 and CDR2: SGHRS and YFSETQ. The CDR3 contains 13 residues. Written as DNA, the CDR3 is TGCGCCAGCAGCTTGGATGTGGGGTACGAGCAGTACTTC. Encoded protein: CASSLDVGYEQYF.

The rearrangement uses TRBV29-1 and TRBJ2-7; D possibly matches TRBD1 or TRBD2 (5 bases each). There are 15 residues in the CDR3. Per germline, CDR1 SQVTM and CDR2 ANQGSEA. V was pared by 5 bases and J by 2 bases, with 19 bases between. CDR3 region: CSVFLKGRNPYEQYF. As DNA, the CDR3 is TGCAGCGTTTTCCTAAAGGGGAGAAACCCCTACGAGCAGTACTTC.

This clone has a handful of counts. The chain uses TRBV5-1 and TRBJ1-1, with D perhaps TRBD1 (6 bases). Germline CDR1 reads SGHRS; CDR2 reads YFSETQ. V lost 4 bases, J lost 8 bases, and 15 bases lay in between. The CDR3 is 13 residues long. CDR3 sequence reads: CASSPGGHPEAFF. Written as DNA, the CDR3 is TGCGCCAGCAGCCCGGGGGGACACCCCGAAGCTTTCTTT. The whole variable domain, remainder taken from reference TRBV5-1 and TRBJ1-1, is KAGVTQTPRYLIKTRGQQVTLSCSPISGHRSVSWYQQTPGQGLQFLFEYFSETQRNKGNFPGRFSGRQFSNSRSEMNVSTLELGDSALYLCASSPGGHPEAFFGQGTRLTVV.

The chain is built from TRBV27 and TRBJ2-4; D not certain. V dropped 6 bases and J dropped 0 bases, with 9 bases sitting between them. Germline CDR1 MNHEY, CDR2 SMNVEV (reference sequence). The CDR3 is 14 residues long. This chain's CDR3 is CASRPELAKNIQYF. The DNA for the CDR3 is TGTGCCAGCAGACCCGAGCTAGCCAAAAACATTCAGTACTTC.

The chain recombines TRBV5-4 with TRBJ2-3; D is perhaps TRBD2 (6 bases). This CDR3 has 16 amino acids. Deletions cut 4 bases from V and 1 base from J, with 16 bases between. The germline V gene has CDR1 SGHNT and CDR2 YYREEE (reference sequence). The CDR3 reads CASSLRLDQRTDTQYF. In nucleotides, the CDR3 is TGTGCCAGCAGCCTCCGACTAGATCAGCGCACAGATACGCAGTATTTT. The whole variable domain, filled in from reference TRBV5-4 and TRBJ2-3, reads ETGVTQSPTHLIKTRGQQVTLRCSSQSGHNTVSWYQQALGQGPQFIFQYYREEENGRGNFPPRFSGLQFPNYSSELNVNALELDDSALYLCASSLRLDQRTDTQYFGPGTRLTVL.

This chain connects TRBV5-4 to TRBJ1-1, with 7 bases aligning to TRBD1. The CDR3 sequence is 15 residues long. J was trimmed by 0 bases and V by 4 bases; bases with no gene match: 6. From germline, CDR1 is SGHNT and CDR2 YYREEE (reference sequence). CDR3 bases: TGTGCCAGCAGCCCCAGGACAGGTTTGAACACTGAAGCTTTCTTT. Protein sequence: CASSPRTGLNTEAFF.

The gene calls are TRBV19 and TRBJ1-3; unclear D gene. In germline, CDR1 is LNHDA, CDR2 SQIVND (reference sequence). The CDR3 sequence is 16 residues long. The V and J ends lost 3 bases and 4 bases respectively, with 16 bases between them. CDR3 in amino acids: CASSMDVELSGNTIYF. For the CDR3, the DNA is TGTGCCAGTAGTATGGACGTGGAGTTATCCGGAAACACCATATATTTT.

This clone occurred once. The J gene is TRBJ2-7, the V gene TRBV27; 7 positions agree with TRBD1. Germline trimming cut 3 bases from V and 5 bases from J; bases unmatched to any gene: 7. Germline CDR1 MNHEY, CDR2 SMNVEV (reference sequence). This CDR3 comprises 14 residues. In nucleotides, the CDR3 is TGTGCCAGCAGTTTGGGAAGACAGGGCCACGAGCAGTACTTC. Protein product: CASSLGRQGHEQYF.

This clone was seen just once. The chain employs TRBV13 and TRBJ2-6; D not certain. Germline CDR1 is PRHDT and CDR2 is FYEKMQ (reference sequence). The CDR3 is 16 residues long. Trimming stripped 5 bases from V and 0 bases from J, with 11 bases between. The CDR3 is CASSNGPLSGANVLTF. The CDR3 coding sequence is TGTGCCAGCAGCAATGGACCCCTCTCTGGGGCCAACGTCCTGACTTTC.

The chain employs TRBV27 and TRBJ2-1; TRBD2 matches at 16 bases. V lost 5 bases to trimming and J lost 4 bases; unmatched junction nucleotides: 5. CDR1 is MNHEY, CDR2 SMNVEV, per germline (reference sequence). The CDR3 sequence is 17 residues long. The CDR3 protein is CASSPGTSGRVYNEQFF. The CDR3 DNA follows: TGTGCCAGCAGTCCCGGGACTAGCGGGAGGGTTTACAATGAGCAGTTCTTC.

CDR3 nucleotide sequence: TGTGCCTGGAGTGTTCGGGGTCACGAGCAGTACTTC. Residues: CAWSVRGHEQYF. J is TRBJ2-7 and V is TRBV30; maybe TRBD2 (5 bases). V dropped 0 bases and J dropped 5 bases, with 8 bases sitting between them. This CDR3 region has 12 residues. Germline V gives CDR1 GTSNPN, CDR2 SVGIG (reference sequence).

This clone was observed once. This chain joins TRBV3-1 (or the pseudogene TRBV3-2) and TRBJ1-6; no firm D call. V lost 4 bases and J 13 bases, leaving 5 bases between the germline ends. The CDR3 sequence is 10 residues long. CDR1 and CDR2 (germline): LGHDT, YNNKEL (reference sequence). CDR3 DNA sequence: TGTGCCAGCAGCCCTTCTCCCCTCCACTTT. Its protein product is CASSPSPLHF.

The chain joins TRBV27 to TRBJ2-3; perhaps D is TRBD1 or TRBD2 (6 bases each). The CDR3 covers 16 residues. With 1 base removed from V and 1 base from J, the gap between germline ends came to 12 bases. Germline CDR1 MNHEY, CDR2 SMNVEV (reference sequence). The CDR3, as DNA: TGTGCCAGCAGTTTATACGGGGGCAGGGGCACAGATACGCAGTATTTT. Translation: CASSLYGGRGTDTQYF.

The chain employs TRBV6-1 and TRBJ1-6, with D possibly TRBD1 on 5 matching bases. Germline-derived CDR1 and CDR2 are MNHNS and SASEGT. V was pared by 1 base and J by 3 bases, with 7 bases between. This CDR3 has 15 amino acids. The CDR3 protein is CASSEDRNYNSPLHF. The CDR3 bases are TGTGCCAGCAGTGAAGACAGGAACTATAATTCACCCCTCCACTTT.

The J gene is TRBJ2-7, the V gene TRBV5-4, with TRBD2 identical over 9 bases. Germline V gene lookup returns CDR1 SGHNT and CDR2 YYREEE (reference sequence). The CDR3 spans 16 residues. The V and J ends lost 0 bases and 2 bases, in that order; junction bases with no gene match: 6. CDR3 nucleotides: TGTGCCAGCAGCTTGGGTTCTAGCGGGACCACCTACGAGCAGTACTTC. It encodes CASSLGSSGTTYEQYF.

The V and J genes are TRBV6-1 and TRBJ2-3; 9 nucleotides align to TRBD2. This CDR3 comprises 18 residues. The germline V gene has CDR1 MNHNS and CDR2 SASEGT. The V segment lost 0 bases and the J segment 4 bases; nucleotides outside the gene matches: 11. The CDR3 spells CASSEATYSGGISDTQYF. In nucleotides, the CDR3 is TGTGCCAGCAGTGAAGCAACCTATAGCGGGGGCATATCAGATACGCAGTATTTT.

This clone appeared a few times. Other DNA sequences in this specimen translate into the identical CDR3. The V gene is TRBV5-1, the J gene TRBJ1-1, with 11 nucleotides matching TRBD1. Germline loops: CDR1 SGHRS, CDR2 YFSETQ. CDR3 length equals 14 residues. V gave up 7 bases and J gave up 1 base; unmatched junction bases: 3. CDR3 in amino acids: CASQDRGPNTEAFF. DNA of the CDR3: TGCGCCAGCCAGGACAGGGGGCCGAACACTGAAGCTTTCTTT. Looking up the rest from reference TRBV5-1 and TRBJ1-1 gives the full variable domain: KAGVTQTPRYLIKTRGQQVTLSCSPISGHRSVSWYQQTPGQGLQFLFEYFSETQRNKGNFPGRFSGRQFSNSRSEMNVSTLELGDSALYLCASQDRGPNTEAFFGQGTRLTVV.

The chain has TRBV3-1 (or the pseudogene TRBV3-2) and TRBJ2-1, with 12 bases identical to TRBD2. The CDR3 extends over 16 amino acids. Unmatched junction bases numbered 7, after V lost 4 bases and J lost 6 bases. Germline CDR1 is LGHDT and CDR2 is YNNKEL (reference sequence). CDR3 bases: TGTGCCAGCAGCCTGACTAGCGGGGGTGTGCTCAATGAGCAGTTCTTC. Amino acids: CASSLTSGGVLNEQFF.

This chain uses TRBV29-1 with TRBJ2-7; D possibly corresponds to TRBD2 (6 bases). V was trimmed by 6 bases and J by 4 bases, leaving 13 bases between them. The CDR3 is 12 residues long. The germline V gene has CDR1 SQVTM and CDR2 ANQGSEA. The CDR3 protein is CSVGGTVYEQYF. CDR3 coding DNA: TGCAGCGTAGGTGGGACTGTTTACGAGCAGTACTTC.

The chain carries TRBV7-6 and TRBJ2-3, with D possibly matching TRBD1 (5 bases). Between the trimmed V and J ends, which lost 2 bases and 2 bases, there was a span of 8 bases. CDR1 is SGHVS and CDR2 is FNYEAQ in the germline V gene. This CDR3 region has 14 residues. Here the CDR3 reads CASSLPGHTDTQYF. The DNA of the CDR3 is TGTGCCAGCAGCTTACCAGGACACACAGATACGCAGTATTTT.